Shown below are 9 T cell receptor beta chains from a single sample sequenced in a study of radiotherapy plus CTLA-4 blockade in lung cancer. TCRdb's table, derived via immunoSEQ multiplex PCR, lists solely in-frame clones and lacks some. The table includes about 88,000 clones, about 78% detected once. Sequences were derived from peripheral blood, sampled from a patient treated with radiotherapy plus ipilimumab. These receptors were taken from a human donor with non-small cell lung cancer that progressed on radiotherapy plus ipilimumab.

This clone has a handful of counts. J is TRBJ2-1 and V is TRBV5-1, with D perhaps matching TRBD1 (6 bases). Germline CDR1 is SGHRS and CDR2 is YFSETQ. The V and J ends lost 4 bases and 4 bases respectively, with 9 bases between them. The length of the CDR3 is 13 residues. CDR3 DNA sequence: TGCGCCAGCAGCGAGACAGGTTACAATGAGCAGTTCTTC. Translation gives CASSETGYNEQFF.

The chain links TRBV7-8 to TRBJ2-1, with D possibly being TRBD1 (5 bases). V was shortened by 4 bases and J by 6 bases, with 10 bases between the two germline ends. This CDR3 has 13 amino acids. Germline values: CDR1 SGHVS, CDR2 FQNEAQ. The CDR3 region has the DNA TGTGCCAGCAGCTCTACCAGGGTCAATGAGCAGTTCTTC. Its protein product is CASSSTRVNEQFF. Drawing the rest from reference TRBV7-8 and TRBJ2-1, the complete variable domain is GAGVSQSPRYKVAKRGQDVALRCDPISGHVSLFWYQQALGQGPEFLTYFQNEAQLDKSGLPSDRFFAERPEGSVSTLKIQRTQQEDSAVYLCASSSTRVNEQFFGPGTRLTVL.

This chain's CDR3 is CASSQDTDSARNQPQHF. CDR3 nucleotide sequence: TGTGCCAGCAGCCAAGACACGGACAGCGCCCGCAATCAGCCCCAGCATTTT. The V gene is TRBV4-2, the J gene TRBJ1-5; TRBD1 is a possible D gene (6 bases). CDR3 size: 17 residues. Trimming cost V 0 bases and J 2 bases, with 14 bases left between them. Germline CDR1 is LGHNA and CDR2 is YNFKEQ.

This clone was counted only a few times. The V call is TRBV7-6, the J call TRBJ2-3; TRBD2 matches 7 bases. With V trimmed by 7 bases and J by 4 bases, 5 bases remained unmatched. The V gene's germline CDR1 is SGHVS and CDR2 FNYEAQ. CDR3 size: 13 residues. The CDR3, as DNA: TGTGCCAGCACGGGGAGGGGACCAGATACGCAGTATTTT. It specifies CASTGRGPDTQYF.

J is TRBJ2-2 and V is TRBV7-3, with D unclear. Germline lookup yields CDR1 SGHTA and CDR2 FQGTGA. With 2 bases removed from V and 3 bases from J, the gap between germline ends came to 10 bases. The CDR3 is 15 amino acids. The CDR3 nucleotides are TGTGCCAGCAGCTTAGGCAGAAGCGACACCGGGGAGCTGTTTTTT. Protein: CASSLGRSDTGELFF. Combining the CDR3 with reference TRBV7-3 and TRBJ2-2 gives the whole variable domain GAGVSQTPSNKVTEKGKYVELRCDPISGHTALYWYRQSLGQGPEFLIYFQGTGAADDSGLPNDRFFAVRPEGSVSTLKIQRTERGDSAVYLCASSLGRSDTGELFFGEGSRLTVL.

A few counts support this clone. V and J are TRBV6-5 and TRBJ1-5; no clear D gene. The CDR3 is 13 amino acids. Trimming stripped 5 bases from V and 2 bases from J, with 7 bases between. Germline lookup yields CDR1 MNHEY and CDR2 SVGAGI. For the CDR3, the DNA is TGTGCCAGCAGTGAATCGGGCAATCAGCCCCAGCATTTT. This gives the protein CASSESGNQPQHF.

This clone was seen more than once but under ten times. The chain uses TRBV11-1 and TRBJ2-7, with TRBD1 matching over 9 bases. Germline loops: CDR1 SGHAT, CDR2 FQDESV (reference sequence). V lost 5 bases and J lost 4; bases outside the gene matches: 9. The CDR3 has 15 residues. The CDR3 DNA reads as TGTGCCAGCAGCCCAGGGACAGGGATGGGTTACGAGCAGTACTTC. Residues: CASSPGTGMGYEQYF. Full variable domain (missing parts from reference TRBV11-1 and TRBJ2-7): EAEVAQSPRYKITEKSQAVAFWCDPISGHATLYWYRQILGQGPELLVQFQDESVVDDSQLPKDRFSAERLKGVDSTLKIQPAELGDSAMYLCASSPGTGMGYEQYFGPGTRLTVT.

CDR3 DNA sequence: TGTGCCAGCAGAGGACAGGGGTCCTACGAGCAGTACTTC. Amino acids: CASRGQGSYEQYF. This chain links TRBV28 with TRBJ2-7, with TRBD1 identical over 9 bases. With 6 bases clipped from V and 1 base from J, the junction kept 1 base outside the gene matches. CDR3 length equals 13 residues. Germline loops: CDR1 MDHEN, CDR2 SYDVKM. Using reference TRBV28 and TRBJ2-7 for the parts outside the CDR3, the full variable domain is DVKVTQSSRYLVKRTGEKVFLECVQDMDHENMFWYRQDPGLGLRLIYFSYDVKMKEKGDIPEGYSVSREKKERFSLILESASTNQTSMYLCASRGQGSYEQYFGPGTRLTVT.

The rearrangement joins TRBV4-3 to TRBJ2-4; no reliable D call. This CDR3 is 15 amino acids long. CDR1 is LGHNA, CDR2 YSLEER, per germline. Trimming shortened V by 0 bases and J by 2 bases, and 8 bases separated the two germline ends. CDR3 nucleotide sequence: TGCGCCAGCAGCCAAGATAGGGTTTCCAAAAACATTCAGTACTTC. As protein: CASSQDRVSKNIQYF.